This TCR beta chain was captured by sequencing in a study of blood T cell repertoires in COVID-19 (dated by TCRdb to 2018 to 2021). Concerning the study at large: Samples covering the acute and convalescent phases of COVID-19 were provided by collaborators in the United States, Italy and Spain. The material from the prospective study consisted of cDNA or gDNA derived from T cells, B-cell-depleted T cells, or PBMCs. Subjects who had been exposed to COVID-19, were actively infected with it, or had recovered from it provided the deeply sampled blood TCRbeta repertoires that made up the dataset. The repertoires were released in a freely available public database intended as a resource for research on the immune response to SARS-CoV-2. The samples were drawn from two sources: the first 160 participants of the ongoing ImmuneRACE study, and 950 to 1,500 subjects contributed by 6 global collaborators. A de-identified subject ID, COVID-19 status, age in years and sex were almost always included in the sample metadata. HLA class I and class II types, where available, came from metadata supplied by the sample provider rather than from assay-based typing. What the authors observed across the whole study: How much clinical and demographic metadata was included differed by source and by participant, and the metadata was provided uncurated.

TCRbeta CDR3 regions were amplified from genomic DNA by means of the immunoSEQ Assay, a bias-controlled multiplex PCR. The authors' pipeline ran thus. The number of nucleated cells in each sample was estimated from the amplification of reference gene primers within the assay. To quantify the absolute abundance of each unique TCRbeta CDR3 rearrangement, sequence reads were collapsed and filtered. Productive Simpson clonality was computed per sample as the square root of Simpson's diversity index over productive rearrangements. This is the immuneACCESS table as TCRdb keeps it, with only in-frame sequences that have V and J called. A part of the clones is gone; compared with another copy, unresolved V genes explain less than half, and the rest is unexplained. For V, J and clone size, that table is used; D and trimming come from the DNA. The sample contains about 60,000 clones, roughly 79% of them found a single time. Around 32% of the sample is held by the ten biggest clonotypes.

Whole blood was collected in K2EDTA tubes by collaborating institutions according to the institutions' own protocols. For TCRbeta analysis, collaborator samples were shipped as frozen whole blood, as isolated PBMCs, or as DNA extracted from either sample type. Of note for this clone: Which antigen it targets is not known. Per-base quality was not reported, and no clone a single base away is much larger than it.

The CDR3 starts with the cysteine, ends with the phenylalanine, and has 14 residues. Here the CDR3 DNA is all that survives: 42 bases in frame from base 1. In the germline V gene, CDR1 corresponds to KGHDR and CDR2 to SFDVKD. The germline V and J ends show losses of 1 base and 7 bases respectively, and no gene match explains 5 bases of the junction. The receptor was derived from a human donor in a cohort sampled during active COVID-19. The V gene is TRBV24-1 and the J gene is TRBJ1-2; TRBD1 aligns with 7 central bases. Sequenced: peripheral blood. The CDR3 amino acid sequence is: CATSDLDRVRGYTF. The DNA sequence is TGTGCCACCAGTGATTTAGACAGGGTACGTGGCTACACCTTC.